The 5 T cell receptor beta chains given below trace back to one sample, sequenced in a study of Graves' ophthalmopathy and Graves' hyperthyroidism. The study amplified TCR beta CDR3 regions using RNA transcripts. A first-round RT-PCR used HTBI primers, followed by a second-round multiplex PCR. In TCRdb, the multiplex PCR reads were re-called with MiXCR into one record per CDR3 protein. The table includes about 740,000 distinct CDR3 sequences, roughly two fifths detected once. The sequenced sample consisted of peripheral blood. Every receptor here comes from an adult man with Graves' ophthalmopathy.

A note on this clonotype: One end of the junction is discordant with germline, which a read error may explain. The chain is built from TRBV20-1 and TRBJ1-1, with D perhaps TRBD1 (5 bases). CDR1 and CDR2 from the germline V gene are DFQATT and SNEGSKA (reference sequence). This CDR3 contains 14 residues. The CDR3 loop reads CSAREGGPNTEVFF. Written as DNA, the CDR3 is TGCAGTGCTAGAGAGGGGGGACCCAACACTGAAGTTTTCTTT.

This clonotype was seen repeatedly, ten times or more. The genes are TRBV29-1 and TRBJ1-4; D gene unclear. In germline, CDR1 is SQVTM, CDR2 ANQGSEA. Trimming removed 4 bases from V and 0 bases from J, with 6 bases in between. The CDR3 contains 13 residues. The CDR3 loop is CSVGEATNEKLFF. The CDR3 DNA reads TGCAGCGTTGGGGAAGCAACTAATGAAAAACTGTTTTTT. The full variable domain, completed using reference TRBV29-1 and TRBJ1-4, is SAVISQKPSRDICQRGTSLTIQCQVDSQVTMMFWYRQQPGQSLTLIATANQGSEATYESGFVIDKFPISRPNLTFSTLTVSNMSPEDSSIYLCSVGEATNEKLFFGSGTQLSVL.

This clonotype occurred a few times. In nucleotides, the CDR3 is TGTGCCAGCAGATCGGGACTAGCGGTTCAAGAGACCCAGTACTTC. Protein product: CASRSGLAVQETQYF. The V call is TRBV2, the J call TRBJ2-5, with 11 bases fitting TRBD2. The germline V gene encodes CDR1 SNHLY and CDR2 FYNNEI. V shed 6 bases and J 2 bases; nucleotides not matched to a gene: 5. This CDR3 region has 15 residues.

CDR3 DNA: TGCAGTGCTAGGGTGGGTCCCTCTCGGACAGCCGTCCTGACTTTC. This codes for CSARVGPSRTAVLTF. The V gene is TRBV20-1, the J gene TRBJ2-6; D may be TRBD1 (6 bases). The V gene's germline CDR1 is DFQATT and CDR2 SNEGSKA (reference sequence). V was shortened by 3 bases and J by 12 bases, with 21 bases between the two germline ends. The CDR3 contains 15 residues.

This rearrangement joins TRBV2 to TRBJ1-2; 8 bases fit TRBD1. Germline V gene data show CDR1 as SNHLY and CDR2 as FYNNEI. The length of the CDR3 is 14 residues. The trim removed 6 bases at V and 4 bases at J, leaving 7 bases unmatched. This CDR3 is CASSVTGVGYGYTF. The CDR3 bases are TGTGCCAGCAGCGTGACAGGGGTGGGCTATGGCTACACCTTC.